The 3 T cell receptor beta chains below all came from one sample that was sequenced in a study of cytomegalovirus exposure and HLA in healthy donors. Primers included in the PCR were 60 Vbeta and 13 Jbeta primers. Only in-frame clones appear in the TCRdb table, and some are missing; sequencing was by immunoSEQ multiplex PCR. Seen here are around 200,000 clones, about three quarters observed once, and the top ten hold around 3.1%. Sequences were obtained from PBMCs. These receptors were taken from a female donor in good health and CMV-seronegative.

This chain connects TRBV6-1 to TRBJ1-1; D is uncertain. The CDR3 has 14 amino acids. The V end was cut by 3 bases, the J end by 0 bases, with 8 bases between. Germline V CDR1 and CDR2: MNHNS, SASEGT. CDR3 in amino acids: CASSDGGLNTEAFF. In DNA, the CDR3 is TGTGCCAGCAGTGATGGAGGCCTGAACACTGAAGCTTTCTTT.

The genes are TRBV7-8 and TRBJ2-5, with TRBD2 matching over 7 bases. CDR1 is SGHVS and CDR2 is FQNEAQ in the germline V gene. This CDR3 has 14 residues. J was trimmed by 5 bases and V by 2 bases; bases with no gene match: 5. The CDR3 sequence is CASSLREGGETQYF. CDR3 in DNA: TGTGCCAGCAGCTTAAGGGAGGGTGGGGAGACCCAGTACTTC.

The chain has TRBV21-1 and TRBJ1-1; the table's D call, TRBD1, has no DNA check behind it. TRBV21-1 is described as a pseudogene. This CDR3 is 17 amino acids long. The DNA for the CDR3 is TGTGCCAGCAGCGAGACAGGGGACCTTAGTATGAACACTGAAGCTTTCTTT. This codes for CASSETGDLSMNTEAFF.